The source of this TCR beta chain is a study of OX40 agonist ivuxolimab in advanced cancers. Concerning the study at large: Ivuxolimab was an agonistic, fully human IgG2 monoclonal antibody directed against OX40 (CD134), a costimulatory receptor. Intravenous ivuxolimab was administered to patients every 2 weeks at six dose levels: 0.01, 0.1, 0.3, 1.5, 3 and 10 mg/kg. Of the 50 to 55 patients in dose escalation, 19 had hepatocellular carcinoma, about 15 had melanoma, 9 had renal cell carcinoma and 9 had head and neck cancer. In the dose-escalation cohort, 65% to 85% of patients were male, and the mean age was approximately 60 years with a range of about 20 to 80. Patients were allowed to have had prior anti-PD-1, anti-PD-L1 or anti-CTLA-4 therapy, and about 40% of the dose-escalation patients had been treated with checkpoint inhibitors. Partial responses were achieved by three dose-escalation patients, of whom one had hepatocellular carcinoma and two had cutaneous melanoma. The purpose of peripheral TCRbeta sequencing was to test whether ivuxolimab changed TCR sequence diversity and led to clonal T-cell expansion. The paper covers the monotherapy dose-escalation part of the phase I ivuxolimab trial, which included N = 52 patients.

V is shortened by 0 bases, J by 5 bases, and the region joining them spans 19 bases. As encoded in the germline V gene, CDR1 is MNHNS while CDR2 is SASEGT. The CDR3 spans 17 residues, from the cysteine through the phenylalanine. The read is trimmed to its CDR3 DNA, 51 bases read in frame from base 1. The trial excluded patients who had a history of autoimmune disease or were on systemic immunosuppression. Peripheral blood for TCR sequencing was drawn from every dose cohort at baseline, at cycle 4 day 1 and at cycle 7 day 1. The samples were drawn from a first-in-human, open-label, multicenter phase I dose-escalation trial of ivuxolimab. Adults with locally advanced or metastatic melanoma, renal cell, hepatocellular, or head and neck squamous cell carcinoma were enrolled in the trial. CD4+ and CD8+ T cells were sorted separately from peripheral blood before TCR sequencing. Paper-wide results and their limitations: After ivuxolimab, expanded clones were on average more numerous among CD8+ T cells than among CD4+ T cells. Low levels of normalized T-cell clonal expansion were also seen in some patients who did not respond. In the 0.1-3.0 mg/kg groups, partial responders were among the patients with the lowest normalized peripheral clonal expansion, particularly in CD8+ T cells. Which antigens the clonally expanded peripheral T cells were specific for was not determined. At doses of 0.1 to 3.0 mg/kg, clonal expansion of both CD4+ and CD8+ T cells in blood was seen between baseline and week 6.

Genomic DNA was extracted from sorted cells for sequencing of the TCRbeta CDR3 region. The immunoSEQ Assay was used for sequencing of TCRbeta CDR3 regions. TCRdb's version of the immuneACCESS table is confined to in-frame rearrangements and falls short of the full clone set. An unresolved V gene accounts for under half of the shortfall where checked; the remainder is of unknown origin. The sample yields about 46,000 clones; over 75% were counted once. The ten biggest clones cover approximately 4.4% of the sample. On this clone: The specificity of this receptor is unknown. The sample holds no much larger clone one base away, and base qualities are not on file.

The receptor was derived from an adult with an advanced solid tumor such as melanoma, head and neck, liver or kidney cancer. Material: CD4+ or CD8+ T cells sorted from blood, obtained in a trial of the OX40 agonist ivuxolimab. The sequence links TRBV6-1 to TRBJ1-2; the D gene is perhaps TRBD1, from 5 matching bases. The CDR3 region: CASSEALHEGRRYGYTF. The nucleotide sequence reads as follows: TGTGCCAGCAGTGAAGCGCTTCATGAGGGGAGAAGGTATGGCTACACCTTC.